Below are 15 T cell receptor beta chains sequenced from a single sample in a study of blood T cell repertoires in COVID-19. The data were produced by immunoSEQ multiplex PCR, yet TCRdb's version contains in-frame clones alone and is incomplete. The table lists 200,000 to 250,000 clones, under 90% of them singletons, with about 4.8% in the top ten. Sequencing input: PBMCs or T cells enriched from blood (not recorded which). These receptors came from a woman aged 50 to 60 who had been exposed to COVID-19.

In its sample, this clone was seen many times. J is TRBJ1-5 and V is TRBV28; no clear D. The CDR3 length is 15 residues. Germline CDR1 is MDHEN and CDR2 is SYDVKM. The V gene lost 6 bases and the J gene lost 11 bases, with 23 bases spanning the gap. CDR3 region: CASSQSRRYPLAQHF. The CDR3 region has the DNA TGTGCCAGCAGCCAATCGCGTCGGTACCCCTTGGCCCAGCATTTT.

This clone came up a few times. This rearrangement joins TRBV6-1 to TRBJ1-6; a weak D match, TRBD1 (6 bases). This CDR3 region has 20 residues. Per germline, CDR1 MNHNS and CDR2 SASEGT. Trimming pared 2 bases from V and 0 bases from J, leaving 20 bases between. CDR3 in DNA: TGTGCCAGCAGTGAACGGACAGCAGGGCGTGGGAACTCCTATAATTCACCCCTCCACTTT. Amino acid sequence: CASSERTAGRGNSYNSPLHF.

This CDR3 reads CASSQDWASEYQETQYF. In nucleotides, the CDR3 is TGCGCCAGCAGCCAAGATTGGGCTAGCGAGTACCAAGAGACCCAGTACTTC. V gene TRBV4-3 combines with J gene TRBJ2-5, with TRBD2 as a possible D gene (6 bases). This CDR3 is built from 17 residues. Trimming stripped 0 bases from V and 0 bases from J, with 14 bases between. Per germline, CDR1 LGHNA and CDR2 YSLEER.

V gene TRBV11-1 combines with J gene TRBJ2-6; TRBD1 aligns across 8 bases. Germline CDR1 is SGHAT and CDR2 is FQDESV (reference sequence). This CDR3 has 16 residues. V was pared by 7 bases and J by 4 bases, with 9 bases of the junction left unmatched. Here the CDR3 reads CASTPYRGAGANVLTF. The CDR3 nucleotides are TGTGCCAGCACCCCTTACAGGGGGGCCGGGGCCAACGTCCTGACTTTC.

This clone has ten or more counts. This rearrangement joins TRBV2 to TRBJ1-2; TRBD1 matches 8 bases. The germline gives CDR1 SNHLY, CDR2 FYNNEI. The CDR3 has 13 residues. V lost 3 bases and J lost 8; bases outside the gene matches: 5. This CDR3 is CASSEDRVRGYTF. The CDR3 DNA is TGTGCCAGCAGTGAGGACAGGGTGAGGGGCTACACCTTC. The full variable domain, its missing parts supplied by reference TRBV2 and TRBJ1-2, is EPEVTQTPSHQVTQMGQEVILRCVPISNHLYFYWYRQILGQKVEFLVSFYNNEISEKSEIFDDQFSVERPDGSNFTLKIRSTKLEDSAMYFCASSEDRVRGYTFGSGTRLTVV.

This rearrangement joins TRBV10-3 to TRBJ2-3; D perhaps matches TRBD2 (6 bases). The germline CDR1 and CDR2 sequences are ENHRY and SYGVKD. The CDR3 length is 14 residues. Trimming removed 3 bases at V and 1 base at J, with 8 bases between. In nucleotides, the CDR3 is TGTGCCATCAGTGATACGGGGGGCACAGATACGCAGTATTTT. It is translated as CAISDTGGTDTQYF.

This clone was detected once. The CDR3 nucleotides are TGTGCCACCAGTGATTTTAGTGGACAGGGGGCAGATACGCAGTATTTT. Encoded protein: CATSDFSGQGADTQYF. The chain combines TRBV24-1 with TRBJ2-3, with 10 bases fitting TRBD1. The CDR3 loop spans 16 amino acids. Germline CDR1 reads KGHDR; CDR2 reads SFDVKD. J was trimmed by 4 bases and V by 1 base; bases with no gene match: 4.

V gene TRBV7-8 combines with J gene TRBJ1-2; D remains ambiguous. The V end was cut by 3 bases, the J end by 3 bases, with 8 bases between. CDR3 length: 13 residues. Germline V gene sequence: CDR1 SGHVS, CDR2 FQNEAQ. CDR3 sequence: CASSFLAHYGYTF. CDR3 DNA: TGTGCCAGCAGCTTCCTGGCCCACTATGGCTACACCTTC.

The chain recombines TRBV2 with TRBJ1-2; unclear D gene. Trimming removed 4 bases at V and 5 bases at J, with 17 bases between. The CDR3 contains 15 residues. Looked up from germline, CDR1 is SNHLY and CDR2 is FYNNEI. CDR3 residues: CASSGRAGPEYGYTF. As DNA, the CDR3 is TGTGCCAGCAGTGGACGGGCGGGCCCGGAGTATGGCTACACCTTC. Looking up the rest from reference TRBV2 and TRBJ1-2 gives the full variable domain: EPEVTQTPSHQVTQMGQEVILRCVPISNHLYFYWYRQILGQKVEFLVSFYNNEISEKSEIFDDQFSVERPDGSNFTLKIRSTKLEDSAMYFCASSGRAGPEYGYTFGSGTRLTVV.

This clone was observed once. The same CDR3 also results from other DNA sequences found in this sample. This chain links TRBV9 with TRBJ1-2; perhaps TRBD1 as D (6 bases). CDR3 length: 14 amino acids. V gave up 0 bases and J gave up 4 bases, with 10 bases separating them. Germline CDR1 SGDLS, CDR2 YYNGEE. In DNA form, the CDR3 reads TGTGCCAGCAGCGTAGCTCAGGGGAGCTATGGCTACACCTTC. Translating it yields CASSVAQGSYGYTF.

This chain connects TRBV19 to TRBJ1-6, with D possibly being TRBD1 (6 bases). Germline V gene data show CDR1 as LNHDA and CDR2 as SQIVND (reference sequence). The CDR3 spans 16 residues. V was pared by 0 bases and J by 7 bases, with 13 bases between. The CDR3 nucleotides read TGTGCCAGTAGTATAGAGGACAGTCGTACCAATTCACCCCTCCACTTT. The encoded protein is CASSIEDSRTNSPLHF.

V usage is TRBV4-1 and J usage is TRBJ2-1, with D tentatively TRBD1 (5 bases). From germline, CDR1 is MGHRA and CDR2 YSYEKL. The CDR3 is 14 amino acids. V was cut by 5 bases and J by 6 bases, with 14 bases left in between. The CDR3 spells CASSYLDTPNEQFF. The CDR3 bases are TGCGCCAGCAGCTATTTGGACACTCCCAATGAGCAGTTCTTC.

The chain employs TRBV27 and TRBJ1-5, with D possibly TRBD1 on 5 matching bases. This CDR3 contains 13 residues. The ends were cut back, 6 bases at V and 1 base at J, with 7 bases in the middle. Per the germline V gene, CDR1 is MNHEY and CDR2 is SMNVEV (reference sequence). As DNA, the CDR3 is TGTGCCAGCAGGGACACCAGCAATCAGCCCCAGCATTTT. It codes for CASRDTSNQPQHF.

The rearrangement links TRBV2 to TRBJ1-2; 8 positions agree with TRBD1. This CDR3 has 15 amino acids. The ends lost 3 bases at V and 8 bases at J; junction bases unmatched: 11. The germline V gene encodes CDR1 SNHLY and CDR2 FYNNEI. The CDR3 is CASSELAGTGRGYTF. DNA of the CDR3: TGTGCCAGCAGTGAGCTGGCCGGGACAGGAAGGGGCTACACCTTC.

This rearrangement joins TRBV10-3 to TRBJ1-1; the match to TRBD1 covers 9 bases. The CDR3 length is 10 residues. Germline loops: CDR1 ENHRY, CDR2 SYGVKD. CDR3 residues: CGTGVTEAFF. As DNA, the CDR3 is TGTGGGACAGGGGTAACTGAAGCTTTCTTT.